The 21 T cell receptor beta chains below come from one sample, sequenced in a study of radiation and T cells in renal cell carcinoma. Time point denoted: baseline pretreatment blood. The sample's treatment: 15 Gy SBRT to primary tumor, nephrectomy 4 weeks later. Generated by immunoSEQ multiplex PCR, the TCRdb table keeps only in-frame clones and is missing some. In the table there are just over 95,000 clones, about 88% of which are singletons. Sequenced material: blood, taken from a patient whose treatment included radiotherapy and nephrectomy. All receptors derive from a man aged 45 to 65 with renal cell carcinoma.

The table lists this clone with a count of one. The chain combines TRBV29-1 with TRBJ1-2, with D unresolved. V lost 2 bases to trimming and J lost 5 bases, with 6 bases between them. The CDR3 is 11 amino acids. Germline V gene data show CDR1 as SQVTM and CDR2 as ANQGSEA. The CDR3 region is CSVESLYGYTF. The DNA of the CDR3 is TGCAGCGTTGAATCGCTGTATGGCTACACCTTC.

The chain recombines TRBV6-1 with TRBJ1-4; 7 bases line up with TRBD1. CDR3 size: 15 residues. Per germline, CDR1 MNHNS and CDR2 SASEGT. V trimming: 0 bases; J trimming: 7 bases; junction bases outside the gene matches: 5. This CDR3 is CASSEAGTVGEKLFF. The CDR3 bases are TGTGCCAGCAGTGAAGCAGGGACAGTGGGTGAAAAACTGTTTTTT.

The CDR3 DNA reads TGCGCCAGCAGCCAAGATGAGGTTACGCAGTATTTT. This gives the protein CASSQDEVTQYF. The genes are TRBV4-1 and TRBJ2-3, with D unclear. The V end was cut by 0 bases, the J end by 8 bases, with 6 bases between. Germline CDR1 reads MGHRA; CDR2 reads YSYEKL. The CDR3 contains 12 residues.

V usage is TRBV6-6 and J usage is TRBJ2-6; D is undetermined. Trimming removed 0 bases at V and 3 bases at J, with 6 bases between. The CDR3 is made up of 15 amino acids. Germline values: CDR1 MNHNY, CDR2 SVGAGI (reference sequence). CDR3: CASSYSIFGANVLTF. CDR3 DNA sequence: TGTGCCAGCAGTTACTCGATTTTTGGGGCCAACGTCCTGACTTTC.

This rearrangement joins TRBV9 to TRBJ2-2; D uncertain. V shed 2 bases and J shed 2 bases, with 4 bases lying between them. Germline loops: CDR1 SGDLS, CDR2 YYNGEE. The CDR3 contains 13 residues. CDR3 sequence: CASSVINTGELFF. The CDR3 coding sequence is TGTGCCAGCAGCGTTATTAACACCGGGGAGCTGTTTTTT.

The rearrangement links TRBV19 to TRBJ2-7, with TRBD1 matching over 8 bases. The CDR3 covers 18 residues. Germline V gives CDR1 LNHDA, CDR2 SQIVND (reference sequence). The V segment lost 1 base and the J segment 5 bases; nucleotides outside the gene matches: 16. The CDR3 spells CASSIVWQGAGVGDEQYF. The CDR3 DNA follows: TGTGCCAGTAGTATAGTTTGGCAGGGGGCTGGAGTGGGCGACGAGCAGTACTTC.

The CDR3 protein is CASSLDHRSYEQYF. The CDR3 nucleotides read TGTGCCAGCAGCCTAGATCACCGGTCCTACGAGCAGTACTTC. The chain joins TRBV9 to TRBJ2-7; D gene ambiguous. Germline V lookup: CDR1 SGDLS, CDR2 YYNGEE. The CDR3 is 14 amino acids. With 4 bases removed from V and 1 base from J, the gap between germline ends came to 12 bases. The full variable domain, rest sourced from reference TRBV9 and TRBJ2-7, is DSGVTQTPKHLITATGQRVTLRCSPRSGDLSVYWYQQSLDQGLQFLIQYYNGEERAKGNILERFSAQQFPDLHSELNLSSLELGDSALYFCASSLDHRSYEQYFGPGTRLTVT.

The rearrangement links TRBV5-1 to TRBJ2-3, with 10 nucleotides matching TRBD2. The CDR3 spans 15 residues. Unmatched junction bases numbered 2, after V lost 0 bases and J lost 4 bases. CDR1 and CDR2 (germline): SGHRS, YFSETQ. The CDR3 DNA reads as TGCGCCAGCAGCTTGGCCCTAGCGGGAGCAGATACGCAGTATTTT. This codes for CASSLALAGADTQYF.

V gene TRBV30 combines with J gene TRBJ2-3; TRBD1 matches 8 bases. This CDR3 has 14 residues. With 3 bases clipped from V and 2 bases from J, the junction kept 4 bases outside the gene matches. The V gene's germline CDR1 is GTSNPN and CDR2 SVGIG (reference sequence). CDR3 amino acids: CAWSNRGYTDTQYF. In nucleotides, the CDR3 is TGTGCCTGGAGCAACAGGGGGTACACAGATACGCAGTATTTT.

The CDR3: CASSARTLDRTGVFSGNTIYF. Here the CDR3 DNA reads TGTGCCAGCAGCGCTCGAACCTTAGACAGGACAGGGGTCTTCTCTGGAAACACCATATATTTT. The chain joins TRBV9 to TRBJ1-3; 9 positions agree with TRBD1. This CDR3 contains 21 residues. The J segment lost 0 bases and the V segment lost 3 bases, leaving 19 bases of the junction unmatched. CDR1 is SGDLS and CDR2 is YYNGEE in the germline V gene.

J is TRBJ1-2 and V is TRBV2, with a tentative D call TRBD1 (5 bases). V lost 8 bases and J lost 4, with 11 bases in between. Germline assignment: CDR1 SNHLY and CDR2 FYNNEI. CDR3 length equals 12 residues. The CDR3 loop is CASGGSPYGYTF. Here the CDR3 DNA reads TGTGCCAGCGGGGGGAGTCCCTATGGCTACACCTTC.

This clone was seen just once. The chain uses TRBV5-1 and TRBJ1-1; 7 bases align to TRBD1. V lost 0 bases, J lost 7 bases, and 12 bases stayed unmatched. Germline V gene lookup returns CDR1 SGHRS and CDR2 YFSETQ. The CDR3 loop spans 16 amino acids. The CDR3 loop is CASSLAGRGRGHEAFF. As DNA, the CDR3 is TGCGCCAGCAGCTTGGCGGGCAGGGGGAGGGGACATGAAGCTTTCTTT.

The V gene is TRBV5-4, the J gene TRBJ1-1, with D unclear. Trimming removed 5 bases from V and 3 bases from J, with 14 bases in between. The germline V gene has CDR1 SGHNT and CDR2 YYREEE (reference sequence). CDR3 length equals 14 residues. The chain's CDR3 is CASRPRVSDTEAFF. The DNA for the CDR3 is TGTGCCAGCAGGCCGAGGGTTTCGGACACTGAAGCTTTCTTT.

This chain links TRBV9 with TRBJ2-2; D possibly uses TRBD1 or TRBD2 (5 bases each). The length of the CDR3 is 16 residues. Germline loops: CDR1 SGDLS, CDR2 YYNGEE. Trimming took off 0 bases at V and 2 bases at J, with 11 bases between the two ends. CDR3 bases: TGTGCCAGCAGCGTAGCACGAGGGACCAACACCGGGGAGCTGTTTTTT. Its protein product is CASSVARGTNTGELFF.

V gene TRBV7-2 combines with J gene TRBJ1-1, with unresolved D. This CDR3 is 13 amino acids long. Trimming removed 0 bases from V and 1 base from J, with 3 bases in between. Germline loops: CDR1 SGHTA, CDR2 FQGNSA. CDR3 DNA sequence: TGTGCCAGCAGCTTAGCAGCGAACACTGAAGCTTTCTTT. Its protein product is CASSLAANTEAFF.

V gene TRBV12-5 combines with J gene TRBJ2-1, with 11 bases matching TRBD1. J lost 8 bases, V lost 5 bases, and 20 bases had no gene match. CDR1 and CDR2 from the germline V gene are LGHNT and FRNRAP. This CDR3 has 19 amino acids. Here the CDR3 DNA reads TGTGCTAGTGGTCCATACGACGGCGGACAGGGGGCAATCAGAGATGAGCAGTTCTTC. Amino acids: CASGPYDGGQGAIRDEQFF.

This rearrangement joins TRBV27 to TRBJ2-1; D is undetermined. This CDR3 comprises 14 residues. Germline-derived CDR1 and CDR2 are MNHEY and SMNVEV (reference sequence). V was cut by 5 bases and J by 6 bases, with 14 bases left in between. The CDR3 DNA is TGTGCCAGCAGTCCTCTAGGTCGGTTCAATGAGCAGTTCTTC. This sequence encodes CASSPLGRFNEQFF.

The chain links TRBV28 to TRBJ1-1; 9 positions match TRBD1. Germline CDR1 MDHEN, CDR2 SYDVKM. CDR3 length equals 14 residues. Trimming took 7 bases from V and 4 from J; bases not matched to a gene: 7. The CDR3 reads CASTEDRGATEAFF. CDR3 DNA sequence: TGTGCCAGCACGGAAGACAGGGGGGCCACTGAAGCTTTCTTT.

As DNA, the CDR3 is TGTGCCAGTAGTTTCAGGGGGCTGTACGATAATTCACCCCTCCACTTT. Translation: CASSFRGLYDNSPLHF. The chain is built from TRBV19 and TRBJ1-6, with 8 nucleotides matching TRBD1. The CDR3 has 16 residues. CDR1 LNHDA and CDR2 SQIVND come from the germline V gene (reference sequence). Trimming took 5 bases from V and 5 from J; bases not matched to a gene: 8.

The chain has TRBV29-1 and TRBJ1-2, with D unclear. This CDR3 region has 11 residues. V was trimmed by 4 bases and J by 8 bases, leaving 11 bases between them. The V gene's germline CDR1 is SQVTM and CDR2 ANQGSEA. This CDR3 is CSVGTSRGYTF. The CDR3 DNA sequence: TGCAGCGTTGGAACGTCCAGGGGCTACACCTTC.

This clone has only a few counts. The CDR3 protein is CAWSPGTGIEKLFF. The CDR3 DNA is TGTGCCTGGAGCCCCGGGACAGGGATTGAAAAACTGTTTTTT. This chain connects TRBV30 to TRBJ1-4; 9 bases match TRBD1. CDR1 and CDR2 from the germline V gene are GTSNPN and SVGIG (reference sequence). After removal of 3 bases from V and 7 bases from J, the junction contained 6 bases not matched to a gene. This CDR3 comprises 14 residues.